This T cell receptor (beta chain) is from a study of cytomegalovirus exposure and HLA in healthy donors. V shed 2 bases and J shed 3 bases, with 16 bases lying between them. The CDR3 contains 15 residues. Germline V gene sequence: CDR1 GTSNPN, CDR2 SVGIG (reference sequence). TCRdb's table, derived via immunoSEQ multiplex PCR, lists solely in-frame clones and lacks some. The data hold about 160,000 clones, with around 92% observed a single time. Study findings and constraints: Later, an analysis found that TCR clusters from the first cohort tended to co-occur in the 120 validation repertoires.

Concerning this clone itself: Its antigen is unidentified.

Sequenced sample: PBMCs. This clonotype was sampled from a man aged 18 to 30 in good health and CMV-seropositive. V gene TRBV30 combines with J gene TRBJ1-1, with D unclear. CDR3 nucleotide sequence: TGTGCCTGGAGTAGTTTATCCTTGGCGGACACTGAAGCTTTCTTT. This sequence encodes CAWSSLSLADTEAFF.